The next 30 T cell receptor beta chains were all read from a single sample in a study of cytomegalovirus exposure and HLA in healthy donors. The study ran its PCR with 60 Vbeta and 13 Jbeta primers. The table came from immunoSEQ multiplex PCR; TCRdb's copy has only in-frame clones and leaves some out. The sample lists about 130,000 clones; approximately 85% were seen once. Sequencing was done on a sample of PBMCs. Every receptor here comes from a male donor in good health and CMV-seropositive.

CDR3 sequence reads: CASSYSRGAEAFF. CDR3 in DNA: TGTGCCAGCAGTTACTCGCGGGGGGCTGAAGCTTTCTTT. The rearrangement joins TRBV6-5 to TRBJ1-1, with TRBD1 as a possible D gene (5 bases). This CDR3 is 13 amino acids long. In germline, CDR1 is MNHEY, CDR2 SVGAGI. The germline V and J ends were trimmed by 0 bases and 6 bases, with 8 bases remaining between them.

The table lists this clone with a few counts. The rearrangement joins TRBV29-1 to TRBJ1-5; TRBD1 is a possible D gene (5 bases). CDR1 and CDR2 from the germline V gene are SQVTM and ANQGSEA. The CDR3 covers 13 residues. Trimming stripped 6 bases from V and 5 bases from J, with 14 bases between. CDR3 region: CSVGGGVDQPQHF. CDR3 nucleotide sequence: TGCAGCGTGGGCGGAGGGGTTGATCAGCCCCAGCATTTT.

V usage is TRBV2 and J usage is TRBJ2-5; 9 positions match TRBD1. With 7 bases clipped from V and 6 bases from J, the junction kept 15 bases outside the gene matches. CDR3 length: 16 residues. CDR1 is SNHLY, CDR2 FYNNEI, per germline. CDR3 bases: TGTGCCAGCAAATACTCGTGGGTGGGACAGGGAAAGACCCAGTACTTC. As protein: CASKYSWVGQGKTQYF.

This CDR3 is CSATLLYEQYF. CDR3 coding DNA: TGCAGTGCTACCCTACTTTACGAGCAGTACTTC. The chain uses TRBV20-1 and TRBJ2-7; D unclear. From germline, CDR1 is DFQATT and CDR2 SNEGSKA (reference sequence). Trimming stripped 4 bases from V and 4 bases from J, with 8 bases between. The CDR3 covers 11 residues.

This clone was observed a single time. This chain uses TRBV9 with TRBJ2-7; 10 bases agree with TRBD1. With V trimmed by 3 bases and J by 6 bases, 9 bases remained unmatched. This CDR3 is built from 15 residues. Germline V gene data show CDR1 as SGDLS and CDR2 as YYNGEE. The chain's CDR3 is CASSALDRGDSEQYF. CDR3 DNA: TGTGCCAGCAGCGCCCTGGACAGGGGGGATAGCGAGCAGTACTTC.

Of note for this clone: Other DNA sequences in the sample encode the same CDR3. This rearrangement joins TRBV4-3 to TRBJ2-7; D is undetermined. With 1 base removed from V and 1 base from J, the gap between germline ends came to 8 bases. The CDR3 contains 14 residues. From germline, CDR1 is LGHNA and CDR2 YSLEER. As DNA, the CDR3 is TGCGCCAGCAGCCAAGGATCCGGTTCCTACGAGCAGTACTTC. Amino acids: CASSQGSGSYEQYF.

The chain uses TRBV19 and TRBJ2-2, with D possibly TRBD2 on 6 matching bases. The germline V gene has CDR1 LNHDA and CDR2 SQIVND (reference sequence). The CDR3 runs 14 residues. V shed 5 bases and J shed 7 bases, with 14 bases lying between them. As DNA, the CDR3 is TGTGCCAGTAGTTCGGGGGTCCCCAGCGGGGAGCTGTTTTTT. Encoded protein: CASSSGVPSGELFF. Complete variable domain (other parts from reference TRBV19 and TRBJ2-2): DGGITQSPKYLFRKEGQNVTLSCEQNLNHDAMYWYRQDPGQGLRLIYYSQIVNDFQKGDIAEGYSVSREKKESFPLTVTSAQKNPTAFYLCASSSGVPSGELFFGEGSRLTVL.

CDR3 region: CAWSVQGYGYTF. In nucleotides, the CDR3 is TGTGCCTGGAGTGTACAGGGGTATGGCTACACCTTC. The chain recombines TRBV30 with TRBJ1-2; 7 bases agree with TRBD1. CDR1 and CDR2 from the germline V gene are GTSNPN and SVGIG (reference sequence). The CDR3 sequence is 12 residues long. Losses at the gene ends were 0 bases for V and 5 bases for J; bases not matched to a gene: 0.

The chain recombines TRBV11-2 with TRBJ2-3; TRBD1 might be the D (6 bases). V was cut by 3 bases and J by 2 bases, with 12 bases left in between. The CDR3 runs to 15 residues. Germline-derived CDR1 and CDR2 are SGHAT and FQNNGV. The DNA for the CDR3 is TGTGCCAGCAGCTTCCGTGGGGGCAACACAGATACGCAGTATTTT. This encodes CASSFRGGNTDTQYF.

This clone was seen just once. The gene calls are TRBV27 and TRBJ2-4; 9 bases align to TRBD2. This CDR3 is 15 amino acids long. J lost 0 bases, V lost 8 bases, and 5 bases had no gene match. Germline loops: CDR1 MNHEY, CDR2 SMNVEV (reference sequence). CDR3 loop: CASGGGGLAKNIQYF. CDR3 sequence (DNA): TGTGCCAGCGGCGGGGGGGGACTAGCCAAAAACATTCAGTACTTC.

CDR3 region: CASSLDREPQHF. CDR3 in DNA: TGTGCCAGCAGCTTAGATCGGGAGCCCCAGCATTTT. The chain is built from TRBV7-2 and TRBJ1-5; D not certain. V was trimmed by 1 base and J by 8 bases, leaving 6 bases between them. The CDR3 has 12 amino acids. Germline V gene lookup returns CDR1 SGHTA and CDR2 FQGNSA.

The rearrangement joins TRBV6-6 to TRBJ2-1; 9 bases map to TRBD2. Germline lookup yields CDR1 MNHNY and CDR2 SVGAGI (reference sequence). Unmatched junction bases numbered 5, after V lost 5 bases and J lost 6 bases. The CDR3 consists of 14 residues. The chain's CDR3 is CASSLAGGGNEQFF. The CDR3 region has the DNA TGTGCCAGCAGTCTTGCGGGAGGGGGCAATGAGCAGTTCTTC.

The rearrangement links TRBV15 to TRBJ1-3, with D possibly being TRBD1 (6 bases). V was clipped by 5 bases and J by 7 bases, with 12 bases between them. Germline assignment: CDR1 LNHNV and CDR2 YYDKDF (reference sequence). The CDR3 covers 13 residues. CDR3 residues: CATSSGAGNTIYF. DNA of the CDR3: TGTGCCACCAGCTCAGGGGCAGGGAACACCATATATTTT.

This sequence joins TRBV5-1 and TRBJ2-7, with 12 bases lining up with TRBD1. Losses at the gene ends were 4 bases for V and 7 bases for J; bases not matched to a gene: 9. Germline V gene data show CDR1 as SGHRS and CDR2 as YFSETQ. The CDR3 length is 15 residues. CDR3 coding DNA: TGCGCCAGCAGCCCGGTGGGACAGGGGGCGGGTGAGCAGTACTTC. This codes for CASSPVGQGAGEQYF.

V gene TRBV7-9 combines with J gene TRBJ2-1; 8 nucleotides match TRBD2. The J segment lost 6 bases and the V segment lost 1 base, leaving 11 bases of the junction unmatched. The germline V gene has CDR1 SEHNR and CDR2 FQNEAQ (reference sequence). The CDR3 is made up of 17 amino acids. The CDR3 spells CASSLGGSGSRFNEQFF. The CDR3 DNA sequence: TGTGCCAGCAGCTTAGGGGGCAGCGGGAGTAGGTTCAATGAGCAGTTCTTC.

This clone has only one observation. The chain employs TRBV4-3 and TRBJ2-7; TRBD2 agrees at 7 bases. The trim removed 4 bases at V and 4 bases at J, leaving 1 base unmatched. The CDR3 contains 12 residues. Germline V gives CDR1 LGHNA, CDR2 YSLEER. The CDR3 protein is CASSPGGYEQYF. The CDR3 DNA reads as TGCGCCAGCAGCCCCGGGGGGTACGAGCAGTACTTC.

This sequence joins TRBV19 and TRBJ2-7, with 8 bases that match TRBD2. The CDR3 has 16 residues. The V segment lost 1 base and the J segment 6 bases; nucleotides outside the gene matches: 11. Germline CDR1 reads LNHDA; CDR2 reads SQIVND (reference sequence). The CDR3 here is CASSIALSGSTREQYF. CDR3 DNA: TGTGCCAGTAGTATAGCGTTGAGCGGGAGTACTCGCGAGCAGTACTTC. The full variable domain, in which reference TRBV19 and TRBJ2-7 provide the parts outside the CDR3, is DGGITQSPKYLFRKEGQNVTLSCEQNLNHDAMYWYRQDPGQGLRLIYYSQIVNDFQKGDIAEGYSVSREKKESFPLTVTSAQKNPTAFYLCASSIALSGSTREQYFGPGTRLTVT.

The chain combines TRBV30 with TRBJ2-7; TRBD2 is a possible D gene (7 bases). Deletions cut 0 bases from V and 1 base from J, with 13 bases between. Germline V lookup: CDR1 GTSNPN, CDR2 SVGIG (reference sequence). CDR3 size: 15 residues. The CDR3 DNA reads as TGTGCCTGGAGTGTATTAGGGGGGGGGTCCTACGAGCAGTACTTC. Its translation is CAWSVLGGGSYEQYF.

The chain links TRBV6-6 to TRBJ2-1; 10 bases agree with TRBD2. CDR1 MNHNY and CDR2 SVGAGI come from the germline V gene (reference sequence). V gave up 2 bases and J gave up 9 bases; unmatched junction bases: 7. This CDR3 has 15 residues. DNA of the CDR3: TGTGCCAGCAGTTACATGGCTAGCGGGAGCAGTGAGCAGTTCTTC. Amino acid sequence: CASSYMASGSSEQFF.

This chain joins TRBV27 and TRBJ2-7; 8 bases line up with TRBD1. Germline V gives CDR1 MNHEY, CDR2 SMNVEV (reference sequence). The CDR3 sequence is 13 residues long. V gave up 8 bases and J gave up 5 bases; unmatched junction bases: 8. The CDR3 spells CASQRQGADEQYF. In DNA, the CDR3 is TGTGCCAGCCAAAGGCAGGGGGCTGACGAGCAGTACTTC.

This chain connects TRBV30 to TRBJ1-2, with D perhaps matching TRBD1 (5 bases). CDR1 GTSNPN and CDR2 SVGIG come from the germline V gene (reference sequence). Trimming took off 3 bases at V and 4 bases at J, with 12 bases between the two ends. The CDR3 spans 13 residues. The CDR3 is CAWSSGGGYGYTF. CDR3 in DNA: TGTGCCTGGAGCTCCGGGGGAGGCTATGGCTACACCTTC.

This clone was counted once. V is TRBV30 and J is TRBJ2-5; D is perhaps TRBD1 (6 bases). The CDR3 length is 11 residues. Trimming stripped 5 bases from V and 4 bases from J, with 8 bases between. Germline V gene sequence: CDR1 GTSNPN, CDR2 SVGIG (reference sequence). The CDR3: CAWAGVETQYF. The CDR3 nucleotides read TGTGCCTGGGCAGGGGTAGAGACCCAGTACTTC.

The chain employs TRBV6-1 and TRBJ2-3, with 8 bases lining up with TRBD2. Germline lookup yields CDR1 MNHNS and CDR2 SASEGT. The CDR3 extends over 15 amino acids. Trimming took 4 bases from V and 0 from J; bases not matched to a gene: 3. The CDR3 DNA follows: TGTGCCAGCAGTGGTAGCGGGACTAGCACAGATACGCAGTATTTT. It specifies CASSGSGTSTDTQYF.

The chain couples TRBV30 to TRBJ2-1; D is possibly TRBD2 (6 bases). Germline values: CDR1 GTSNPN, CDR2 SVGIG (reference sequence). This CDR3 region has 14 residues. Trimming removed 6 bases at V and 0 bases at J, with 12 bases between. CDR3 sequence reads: CACRQTSSYNEQFF. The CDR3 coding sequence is TGTGCCTGTCGACAGACTAGCTCCTACAATGAGCAGTTCTTC.

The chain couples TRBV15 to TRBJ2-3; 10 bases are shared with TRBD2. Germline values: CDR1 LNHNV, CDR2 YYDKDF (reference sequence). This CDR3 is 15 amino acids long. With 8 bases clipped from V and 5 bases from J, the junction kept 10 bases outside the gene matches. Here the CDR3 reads CATGLADLKGDTQYF. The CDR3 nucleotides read TGTGCCACCGGACTAGCGGACTTAAAGGGAGATACGCAGTATTTT.

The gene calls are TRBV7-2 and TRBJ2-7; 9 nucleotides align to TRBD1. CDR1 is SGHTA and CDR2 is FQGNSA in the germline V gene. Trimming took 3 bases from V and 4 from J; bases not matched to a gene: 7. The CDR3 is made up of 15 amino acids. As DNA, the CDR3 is TGTGCCAGCAGCTTGGGGGGACAGGGAGCATACGAGCAGTACTTC. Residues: CASSLGGQGAYEQYF.

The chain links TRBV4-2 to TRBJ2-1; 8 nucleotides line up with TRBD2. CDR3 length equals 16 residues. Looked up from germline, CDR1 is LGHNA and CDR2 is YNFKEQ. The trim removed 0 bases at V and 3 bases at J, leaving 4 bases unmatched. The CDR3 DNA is TGTGCCAGCAGCCAAGACCCGGGACTAGTCTACAATGAGCAGTTCTTC. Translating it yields CASSQDPGLVYNEQFF.

The CDR3 region has the DNA TGTGCCAGTAGCCAAAGGACAGGAGGGAACACTGAAGCTTTCTTT. Translating it yields CASSQRTGGNTEAFF. V is TRBV19 and J is TRBJ1-1, with 7 nucleotides matching TRBD1. CDR3 length equals 15 residues. After removal of 6 bases from V and 1 base from J, the junction contained 8 bases not matched to a gene. In germline, CDR1 is LNHDA, CDR2 SQIVND (reference sequence).

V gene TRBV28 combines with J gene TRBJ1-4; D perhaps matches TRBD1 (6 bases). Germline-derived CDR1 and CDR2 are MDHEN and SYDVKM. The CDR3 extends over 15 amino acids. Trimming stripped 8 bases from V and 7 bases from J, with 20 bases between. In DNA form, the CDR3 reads TGTGCCAGCGTCCCGGGACACCTAGGCGGTGAAAAACTGTTTTTT. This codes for CASVPGHLGGEKLFF.

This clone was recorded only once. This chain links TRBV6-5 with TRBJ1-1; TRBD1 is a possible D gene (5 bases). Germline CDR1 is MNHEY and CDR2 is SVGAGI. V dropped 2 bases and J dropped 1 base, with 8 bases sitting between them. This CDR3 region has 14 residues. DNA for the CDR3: TGTGCCAGCAGTTACCGGGACTGGAACACTGAAGCTTTCTTT. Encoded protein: CASSYRDWNTEAFF.